This T cell receptor (beta chain) is drawn from a study of cytomegalovirus exposure and HLA in healthy donors. Note on this clone: The antigen is undetermined.

Study-wide results and limits: Sequences of the TCR beta chain were said to predict the HLA-A and HLA-B alleles of most subjects accurately. Rare sequences made up most TCRs, while some public TCRs were found in many donors.

PCR used 60 Vbeta primers and 13 Jbeta primers. Produced via immunoSEQ multiplex PCR; TCRdb's table is partial and in-frame only. The table records over 90,000 clones, around four fifths of them present only once. Per germline, CDR1 MGHRA and CDR2 YSYEKL. Deletions cut 1 base from V and 4 bases from J, with 13 bases between. CDR3 length: 16 residues. The material sequenced was PBMCs. The source of this sequence is a man aged 40-49 years in good health and CMV-seronegative. The rearrangement links TRBV4-1 to TRBJ2-2; D is perhaps TRBD2 (5 bases). The CDR3 loop is CASSQVSGKITGELFF. The CDR3, as DNA: TGCGCCAGCAGCCAAGTGTCCGGGAAAATCACCGGGGAGCTGTTTTTT.